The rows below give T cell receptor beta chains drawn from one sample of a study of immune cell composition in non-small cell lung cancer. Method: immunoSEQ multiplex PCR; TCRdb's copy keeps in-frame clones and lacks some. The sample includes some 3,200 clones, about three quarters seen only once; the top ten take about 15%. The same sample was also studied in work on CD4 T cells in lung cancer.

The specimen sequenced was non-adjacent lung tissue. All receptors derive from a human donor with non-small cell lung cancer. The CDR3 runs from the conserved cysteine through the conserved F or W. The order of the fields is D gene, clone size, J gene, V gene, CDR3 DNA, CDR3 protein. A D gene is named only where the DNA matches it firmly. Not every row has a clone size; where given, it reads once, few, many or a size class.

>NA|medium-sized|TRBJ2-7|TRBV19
TGTGCCAGTAGTATCTATTCTGGACACTCCTACGAGCAGTACTTC
CASSIYSGHSYEQYF
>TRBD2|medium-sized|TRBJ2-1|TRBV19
TGTGCAGTAAGGAGTGCTAGCGGGAGCAATGAGCAGTTCTTC
CAVRSASGSNEQFF
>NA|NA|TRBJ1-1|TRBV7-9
TGTGCCAGCAGCTACGGGACAAATGAAGCTTTCTTT
CASSYGTNEAFF
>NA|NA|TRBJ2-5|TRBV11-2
TGTGCCAGCAGCTTGCCAGGGGGGTACCAAGAGACCCAGTACTTC
CASSLPGGYQETQYF
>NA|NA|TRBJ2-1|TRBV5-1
TGCGCCAGCAGCTTTGGTAGCGGAACTTACTACAATGAGCAGTTCTTC
CASSFGSGTYYNEQFF
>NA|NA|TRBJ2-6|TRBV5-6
TGTGCCAGCAGCTACTCCAGAGGAGGCTCTGGGGCCAACGTCCTGACTTTC
CASSYSRGGSGANVLTF
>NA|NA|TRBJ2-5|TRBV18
TGTGCCAGCTCACCCCGGGGGACGGAGACCCAGTACTTC
CASSPRGTETQYF
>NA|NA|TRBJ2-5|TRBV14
TGTGCCAGCAGCCAACGACAGGTCCAAGAGACCCAGTACTTC
CASSQRQVQETQYF
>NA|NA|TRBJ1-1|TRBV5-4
TGTGCCAGCAGCACCACAGTGAACACTGAAGCTTTCTTT
CASSTTVNTEAFF
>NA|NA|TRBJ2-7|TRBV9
TGTGCCAGCAGCTCAGGAAACTCCTACGAGCAGTACTTC
CASSSGNSYEQYF
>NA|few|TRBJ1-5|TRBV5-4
TGTGCCAGCAGCGTTGGAGGCAGCCCCCAGCATTTT
CASSVGGSPQHF
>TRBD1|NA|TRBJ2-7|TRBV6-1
TGTGCCAGCACCTTTGACAGGGGTAAAAAAAAGCAGTACTTC
CASTFDRGKKKQYF
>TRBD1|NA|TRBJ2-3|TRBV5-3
TGTGCCAGCAATCGGGGAGGGACAGGGTTAACAGATACGCAGTATTTT
CASNRGGTGLTDTQYF
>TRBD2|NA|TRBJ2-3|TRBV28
TGTGCCAGCAGTCCCCGGGGCGGGAGAGGAACAGATACGCAGTATTTT
CASSPRGGRGTDTQYF
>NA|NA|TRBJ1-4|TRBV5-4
TGTGCCAGCAGCTTGGGTCAAGGGAGAGGAACTAATGAAAAACTGTTTTTT
CASSLGQGRGTNEKLFF
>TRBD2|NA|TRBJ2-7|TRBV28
TGTGCCAGCAGTTTGGGCGGGAGAGGGTACGAGCAGTACTTC
CASSLGGRGYEQYF
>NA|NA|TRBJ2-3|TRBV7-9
TGTGCCAGCAGTGCCGGGACTTCTCTCACAGATACGCAGTATTTT
CASSAGTSLTDTQYF